A single sample is the source of the 27 T cell receptor beta chains below, sequenced in a study of post-analysis software for immune sequencing data. Findings and caveats of the study: In patients, about 5 TRBV segments were more frequent than in controls, with TRBV5-6, TRBV5-1 and TRBV20-1 among them.

TCR beta cDNA libraries had unique molecular identifiers. Via MiXCR, TCRdb re-called the PCR reads, giving one row per CDR3 protein. The repertoire holds roughly 200,000 distinct CDR3 sequences, with over 25% as singletons. These TCRs are of unknown antigen specificity. The sample taken for sequencing was blood. All receptors derive from a girl aged 2 to 17 with multiple sclerosis.

V gene TRBV5-1 combines with J gene TRBJ1-6; D is unresolved. The CDR3 loop spans 13 amino acids. The V and J ends lost 1 base and 9 bases respectively, with 8 bases between them. Germline CDR1 is SGHRS and CDR2 is YFSETQ. This CDR3 is CASSLLAGSPLHF. As DNA, the CDR3 is TGCGCCAGCAGCTTGTTGGCAGGTTCACCCCTCCACTTT.

This clonotype came up a few times. The chain joins TRBV5-1 to TRBJ2-5; D might be TRBD2 (5 bases). With the DNA end fitting TRBJ2-7 better, the J assignment may be wrong. The germline V gene encodes CDR1 SGHRS and CDR2 YFSETQ. The CDR3 totals 14 residues. The CDR3 DNA reads as TGCGCCAGCAGCTTGGGTACAGTCGGGGACGAGCAGTACTTC. This gives the protein CASSLGTVGDEQYF.

V gene TRBV5-5 combines with J gene TRBJ2-3, with 11 bases identical to TRBD1. The CDR3 consists of 13 residues. Trimming took 2 bases from V and 8 from J; bases not matched to a gene: 1. Germline CDR1 SGHKS, CDR2 YYEKEE (reference sequence). The CDR3 nucleotides read TGTGCCAGCAGCTTCGGGACAGGGGGTACGCAGTATTTT. Translating it yields CASSFGTGGTQYF.

The chain has TRBV7-9 and TRBJ2-5; possible D gene TRBD2, 5 bases. Near its end, the DNA agrees better with TRBJ2-7, so the J call may be wrong. The V gene's germline CDR1 is SEHNR and CDR2 FQNEAQ (reference sequence). The CDR3 runs to 12 residues. DNA of the CDR3: TGTGCCAGCAGCTTATTCGGGAACGAGCAGTACTTC. It yields the protein CASSLFGNEQYF.

The gene calls are TRBV6-2 or TRBV6-3 and TRBJ1-5; D is unclear. V dropped 6 bases and J dropped 2 bases, with 5 bases sitting between them. Germline lookup yields CDR1 MNHEY and CDR2 SVGEGT. The length of the CDR3 is 12 residues. The CDR3 bases are TGTGCCAGCAGGGATGGCAATCAGCCCCAGCATTTT. This codes for CASRDGNQPQHF.

For this clonotype: This may be a read error: a much more frequent sequence differs by one nucleotide. The genes are TRBV27 and TRBJ2-1; D not resolved. The CDR3 sequence is 14 residues long. CDR1 is MNHEY and CDR2 is SMNVEV in the germline V gene (reference sequence). V was shortened by 2 bases and J by 11 bases, with 16 bases between the two germline ends. CDR3 region: CASSLGVVGNKQFF. In DNA form, the CDR3 reads TGTGCCAGCAGTTTAGGAGTAGTGGGAAATAAGCAGTTCTTC.

The chain employs TRBV20-1 and TRBJ2-7; TRBD1 matches at 9 bases. J lost 6 bases, V lost 5 bases, and 11 bases had no gene match. Germline V gene data show CDR1 as DFQATT and CDR2 as SNEGSKA (reference sequence). The CDR3 loop spans 14 amino acids. CDR3 sequence (DNA): TGCAGTGCTCGAACCCAGGACAGGGGAGCCGAGCAGTACTTC. It codes for CSARTQDRGAEQYF.

This clonotype was observed a few times. This rearrangement joins TRBV7-9 to TRBJ2-7; 7 bases align to TRBD1. Trimming cost V 3 bases and J 3 bases; bases outside gene matches: 11. The V gene's germline CDR1 is SEHNR and CDR2 FQNEAQ (reference sequence). This CDR3 region has 16 residues. This chain's CDR3 is CASSFRDDRQGYEQYF. CDR3 in DNA: TGTGCCAGCAGCTTCCGAGACGATCGACAGGGCTACGAGCAGTACTTC.

This clonotype was detected once. The CDR3 protein is CASSVIQGIGYGYTF. In DNA form, the CDR3 reads TGTGCCAGCAGCGTCATACAGGGGATTGGGTATGGCTACACCTTC. V is TRBV6-5 and J is TRBJ1-2; 7 positions match TRBD1. The CDR3 has 15 residues. V was pared by 6 bases and J by 5 bases, with 12 bases of the junction left unmatched. The germline CDR1 and CDR2 sequences are MNHEY and SVGAGI.

This clonotype occurred many times. The gene calls are TRBV7-2 and TRBJ2-5, with D possibly TRBD2 on 5 matching bases. Germline V gives CDR1 SGHTA, CDR2 FQGNSA. V gave up 1 base and J gave up 1 base, with 10 bases separating them. The CDR3 has 15 amino acids. CDR3: CASSLGGSLQETQYF. The CDR3 bases are TGTGCCAGCAGCTTAGGTGGGAGCCTCCAAGAGACCCAGTACTTC.

Relative to its sample, this clonotype is medium-sized. The chain uses TRBV27 and TRBJ1-1; unclear D gene. Between the trimmed V and J ends, which lost 7 bases and 3 bases, there was a span of 18 bases. Germline V gives CDR1 MNHEY, CDR2 SMNVEV (reference sequence). The length of the CDR3 is 15 residues. CDR3 protein: CASNLYWESDTEAFF. The CDR3 DNA sequence: TGTGCCAGCAACCTTTATTGGGAGTCGGACACTGAAGCTTTCTTT.

The V call is TRBV12-3 or TRBV12-4, the J call TRBJ2-3, with D possibly TRBD1 on 6 matching bases. Trimming took off 3 bases at V and 4 bases at J, with 14 bases between the two ends. The CDR3 extends over 15 amino acids. CDR3 sequence (DNA): TGTGCCAGCAGTTTGAGGGGGTCGAGCGCAGATACGCAGTATTTT. Translating it yields CASSLRGSSADTQYF.

In its sample, this clonotype was seen a few times. The chain links TRBV12-3 or TRBV12-4 to TRBJ1-2; TRBD1 aligns across 10 bases. The CDR3 is 15 residues long. J gave up 4 bases and V 5 bases, and 7 bases lay outside the gene matches. Here the CDR3 DNA reads TGTGCCAGCAGTGGAGGGACAGGGGCTCTCTATGGCTACACCTTC. It translates to CASSGGTGALYGYTF.

The chain couples TRBV20-1 to TRBJ1-1, with D unresolved. CDR3 length: 16 amino acids. V dropped 0 bases and J dropped 5 bases, with 19 bases sitting between them. The germline V gene has CDR1 DFQATT and CDR2 SNEGSKA (reference sequence). CDR3 in amino acids: CSARDPSRPRRTEAFF. The CDR3 DNA reads as TGCAGTGCTAGAGACCCCTCCAGGCCCCGGAGAACTGAAGCTTTCTTT.

There are a few counts of this clonotype. The chain carries TRBV7-9 and TRBJ2-2; 10 positions match TRBD2. The V gene end was trimmed by 5 bases and the J gene end by 1 base; junction bases not matched to a gene: 16. This CDR3 region has 20 residues. Germline-derived CDR1 and CDR2 are SEHNR and FQNEAQ (reference sequence). In DNA form, the CDR3 reads TGTGCCAGCAGCGGGGTGTCAGCGGGAGGGCCGCTTTGGAACACCGGGGAGCTGTTTTTT. Translation gives CASSGVSAGGPLWNTGELFF.

This clonotype was counted many times. V gene TRBV10-3 combines with J gene TRBJ2-7; D unresolved. Germline V gene lookup returns CDR1 ENHRY and CDR2 SYGVKD. The CDR3 spans 12 residues. Trimming stripped 3 bases from V and 7 bases from J, with 10 bases between. This chain's CDR3 is CAISEEKREQYF. CDR3 sequence (DNA): TGTGCCATCAGTGAAGAAAAGAGGGAGCAGTACTTC.

This clonotype was observed a few times. The chain links TRBV5-6 to TRBJ1-2, with D maybe TRBD1 (6 bases). From germline, CDR1 is SGHDT and CDR2 YYEEEE. Deletions cut 3 bases from V and 0 bases from J, with 9 bases between. The CDR3 has 14 residues. Here the CDR3 reads CASSSYRANYGYTF. The CDR3 nucleotides read TGTGCCAGCAGCTCCTACAGGGCTAACTATGGCTACACCTTC. The complete variable domain, with remaining parts taken from reference TRBV5-6 and TRBJ1-2, reads DAGVTQSPTHLIKTRGQQVTLRCSPKSGHDTVSWYQQALGQGPQFIFQYYEEEERQRGNFPDRFSGHQFPNYSSELNVNALLLGDSALYLCASSSYRANYGYTFGSGTRLTVV.

With regard to this clonotype: Since a much larger clone is just one base distant, this may be a read error. The V gene is TRBV10-3, the J gene TRBJ2-5, with D possibly TRBD2 on 5 matching bases. CDR1 and CDR2 from the germline V gene are ENHRY and SYGVKD. This CDR3 contains 12 residues. V was trimmed by 4 bases and J by 13 bases, leaving 16 bases between them. CDR3: CAISVREGERYF. The CDR3 DNA reads TGTGCCATCAGTGTTCGGGAAGGAGAGCGGTACTTC.

Many counts were recorded for this clonotype. This chain links TRBV6-5 with TRBJ1-2; D uncertain. The V gene lost 2 bases and the J gene lost 4 bases, with 20 bases spanning the gap. The CDR3 length is 17 residues. The V gene's germline CDR1 is MNHEY and CDR2 SVGAGI. The CDR3 DNA reads as TGTGCCAGCAGTTACCATAAAGGTGGTAGGGCCGGCTATGGCTACACCTTC. This sequence encodes CASSYHKGGRAGYGYTF.

This chain uses TRBV20-1 with TRBJ1-5; 8 nucleotides match TRBD1. The ends lost 5 bases at V and 0 bases at J; junction bases unmatched: 9. This CDR3 is 16 amino acids long. The V gene's germline CDR1 is DFQATT and CDR2 SNEGSKA (reference sequence). CDR3 nucleotides: TGCAGTGCTCAAGGACAGGGCTGGTATAGCAATCAGCCCCAGCATTTT. This gives the protein CSAQGQGWYSNQPQHF.

This clonotype showed up many times. V is TRBV5-6 and J is TRBJ1-2; no firm D call. The CDR3 is 11 residues long. Germline CDR1 SGHDT, CDR2 YYEEEE. Trimming stripped 0 bases from V and 8 bases from J, with 5 bases between. CDR3 in amino acids: CASSLGHGYTF. The CDR3 nucleotides are TGTGCCAGCAGCTTGGGACACGGCTACACCTTC.

With respect to this clonotype: Being one base from a much bigger clone, this may be a read error. The chain combines TRBV6-5 with TRBJ2-1, with a possible D match to TRBD2 (7 bases). The CDR3 is 14 amino acids. Trimming pared 5 bases from V and 6 bases from J, leaving 14 bases between. Germline assignment: CDR1 MNHEY and CDR2 SVGAGI. Here the CDR3 reads CASSTDGGLNEQFF. The CDR3 bases are TGTGCCAGCAGTACAGACGGGGGGCTCAATGAGCAGTTCTTC.

This clonotype was seen repeatedly, ten times or more. The chain is built from TRBV6-5 and TRBJ1-2, with 12 bases matching TRBD1. The CDR3 contains 15 residues. V dropped 7 bases and J dropped 8; count of bases not matched to a gene: 11. The germline CDR1 and CDR2 sequences are MNHEY and SVGAGI. The CDR3 bases are TGTGCCAGCATCTCACCGGGACAGGGGGCGGAGGGCTACACCTTC. The encoded protein is CASISPGQGAEGYTF.

This clonotype was recorded at least ten times. The CDR3 bases are TGCAGTGCTCTGGGGGGACAGGGAGAGACCCAGTACTTC. Encoded protein: CSALGGQGETQYF. The chain has TRBV20-1 and TRBJ2-5, with 9 bases that match TRBD1. The CDR3 has 13 amino acids. J was trimmed by 4 bases and V by 5 bases; bases with no gene match: 5. CDR1 is DFQATT, CDR2 SNEGSKA, per germline (reference sequence).

This clonotype was recorded many times. V usage is TRBV20-1 and J usage is TRBJ1-2; 8 nucleotides align to TRBD1. Trimming removed 6 bases from V and 4 bases from J; junction bases left unmatched: 7. The CDR3 contains 13 residues. Germline V gene sequence: CDR1 DFQATT, CDR2 SNEGSKA (reference sequence). The CDR3 spells CSANRGIFYGYTF. CDR3 nucleotides: TGCAGTGCCAACAGGGGGATTTTCTATGGCTACACCTTC.

V and J are TRBV29-1 and TRBJ2-7; D unresolved. V was pared by 5 bases and J by 4 bases, with 18 bases between. Per the germline V gene, CDR1 is SQVTM and CDR2 is ANQGSEA. The CDR3 has 14 residues. This CDR3 reads CSVCLPGFPYEQYF. For the CDR3, the DNA is TGCAGCGTTTGCCTCCCCGGTTTCCCTTACGAGCAGTACTTC.

In this sample, this clonotype turned up many times. J is TRBJ2-7 and V is TRBV20-1, with unresolved D. Germline V gene data show CDR1 as DFQATT and CDR2 as SNEGSKA (reference sequence). V gave up 3 bases and J gave up 6 bases, with 9 bases separating them. CDR3 length equals 11 residues. CDR3 residues: CSASSALEQYF. The CDR3 nucleotides read TGCAGTGCTAGCAGCGCTCTCGAGCAGTACTTC.